This entry lists 32 T cell receptor beta chains sequenced from one sample in a study of blood T cells in healthy people across ages. A second PCR of about 6 to 12 cycles used a sample-barcoded 5' primer and a J-beta primer mix. TCRdb ran MiXCR on the 5' RACE reads and lists one entry per CDR3 protein. The sample records some 900,000 distinct CDR3 sequences, about 30% being singletons. The specimen was blood. Receptors originate from a woman of 80 years or more in good health.

Concerning this clonotype itself: A much larger clone differs from this one at a single base, so this may be a read error. The chain has TRBV2 and TRBJ2-4, with D unresolved. The J call may be wrong; the DNA end is better matched by TRBJ2-7. The CDR3 loop spans 15 amino acids. Germline CDR1 is SNHLY and CDR2 is FYNNEI. Here the CDR3 DNA reads TGTGCCAGCAGTGGAGCCGGCCTTCCTACCTACGAGCAGTACTTC. Translated, it gives CASSGAGLPTYEQYF.

This clonotype was seen many times. The rearrangement links TRBV2 to TRBJ1-2, with D unclear. The CDR3 runs to 14 residues. Germline V lookup: CDR1 SNHLY, CDR2 FYNNEI. With 2 bases removed from V and 6 bases from J, the gap between germline ends came to 13 bases. The CDR3 DNA reads as TGTGCCAGCAGTGAAATCCGTGGTGTGGATGGCTACACCTTC. Its translation is CASSEIRGVDGYTF.

This clonotype turned up a few times. It may be a read error: a sequence one base away is much more abundant. The rearrangement links TRBV12-3 or TRBV12-4 to TRBJ2-3, with D possibly matching TRBD2 (6 bases). V gave up 1 base and J gave up 1 base, with 12 bases separating them. The CDR3 has 16 residues. The CDR3 DNA reads as TGTGCCAGCAGTTTAGGGAGGGGTTGGGGCACAGATACGCAGTATTTT. Translation gives CASSLGRGWGTDTQYF.

There are a few counts of this clonotype. The V and J genes are TRBV2 and TRBJ1-5; TRBD1 matches 7 bases. The ends lost 5 bases at V and 5 bases at J; junction bases unmatched: 12. Germline V gene sequence: CDR1 SNHLY, CDR2 FYNNEI. This CDR3 spans 16 amino acids. For the CDR3, the DNA is TGTGCCAGCAGTTATAGAGAAGGAGGGGGCTATCAGCCCCAGCATTTT. Translating it yields CASSYREGGGYQPQHF.

As regards this clonotype: One base away lies a much larger clone, so this may be a sequencing read error. The J gene is TRBJ2-1, the V gene TRBV7-8; TRBD2 matches 10 bases. Germline values: CDR1 SGHVS, CDR2 FQNEAQ. The CDR3 totals 14 residues. V lost 5 bases to trimming and J lost 15 bases; unmatched junction nucleotides: 13. The CDR3 DNA sequence: TGTGCCAGCAGCCTCGAGCGGGGGGGCCTTTCCCGGTTCTTC. Its protein is CASSLERGGLSRFF.

At least ten counts were recorded for this clonotype. V and J are TRBV20-1 and TRBJ2-5; TRBD1 agrees at 7 bases. V was clipped by 5 bases and J by 3 bases; unmatched bases: 15. The germline gives CDR1 DFQATT, CDR2 SNEGSKA (reference sequence). The CDR3 loop spans 16 amino acids. CDR3 region: CSALDRAKIRKETQYF. The CDR3, as DNA: TGCAGTGCTTTAGACAGGGCGAAAATTAGAAAAGAGACCCAGTACTTC.

With respect to this clonotype: A much bigger clone sits one base away, suggesting this may be a read error. The chain carries TRBV3-1 and TRBJ2-5, with D perhaps matching TRBD1 or TRBD2 (5 bases each). In germline, CDR1 is LGHDT, CDR2 YNNKEL (reference sequence). The CDR3 has 13 amino acids. The V end lost 7 bases, the J end lost 4 bases, and 13 bases lay between the germline ends. The DNA of the CDR3 is TGTGCCAGCACCGGGGCTAGAACAGAGACCCAGTACTTC. This codes for CASTGARTETQYF.

Only a few counts were recorded for this clonotype. A much bigger clone sits one base away, suggesting this may be a read error. V is TRBV15 and J is TRBJ2-7, with D perhaps matching TRBD1 or TRBD2 (5 bases each). Per the germline V gene, CDR1 is LNHNV and CDR2 is YYDKDF (reference sequence). The V end lost 8 bases, the J end lost 7 bases, and 15 bases lay between the germline ends. This CDR3 is built from 12 residues. The CDR3 is CATEGSYNEQYF. The CDR3 DNA reads TGTGCCACCGAGGGGAGCTACAATGAGCAGTACTTC.

As concerns this clonotype: This may be a read error, as it is one base from a much larger clone. The chain is built from TRBV12-3 or TRBV12-4 and TRBJ1-2; D not certain. The CDR3 sequence is 14 residues long. The CDR3 protein is CANSFTGNSYGYTF. In nucleotides, the CDR3 is TGTGCCAACAGTTTTACGGGCAACTCCTATGGCTACACCTTC.

This clonotype was picked up a small number of times. Relative to the germline gene, one junction end is altered; a read error may explain this. This rearrangement joins TRBV3-1 to TRBJ2-7, with a possible D match to TRBD2 (5 bases). The CDR3 loop spans 13 amino acids. Germline CDR1 reads LGHDT; CDR2 reads YNNKEL (reference sequence). CDR3 coding DNA: TGTGTCAGCAGTCGAACCGGGGACTACGAGCAGTACTTC. Translated: CVSSRTGDYEQYF.

This sequence joins TRBV20-1 and TRBJ2-2; no firm D call. Germline V gives CDR1 DFQATT, CDR2 SNEGSKA (reference sequence). Trimming pared 0 bases from V and 3 bases from J, leaving 8 bases between. The CDR3 has 14 amino acids. CDR3 loop: CSARDGPDTGELFF. In nucleotides, the CDR3 is TGCAGTGCTAGAGATGGGCCAGACACCGGGGAGCTGTTTTTT.

The chain links TRBV5-5 to TRBJ1-2, with D possibly matching TRBD1 (5 bases). V lost 1 base to trimming and J lost 12 bases, with 16 bases between them. CDR3 length: 13 residues. CDR1 and CDR2 from the germline V gene are SGHKS and YYEKEE (reference sequence). The CDR3 region is CASSLSGGGRNTF. CDR3 nucleotide sequence: TGTGCCAGCAGCTTGTCGGGCGGGGGAAGAAACACCTTC.

This clonotype appeared many times. V is TRBV30 and J is TRBJ1-5; a weak D match, TRBD1 (5 bases). CDR1 and CDR2 from the germline V gene are GTSNPN and SVGIG (reference sequence). V was pared by 2 bases and J by 0 bases, with 14 bases between. This CDR3 has 16 residues. CDR3 amino acids: CAWSSGGDYSNQPQHF. DNA of the CDR3: TGTGCCTGGAGTTCGGGGGGGGATTATAGCAATCAGCCCCAGCATTTT.

This clonotype was recorded a few times. The chain has TRBV6-2 or TRBV6-3 and TRBJ2-1; 7 bases align to TRBD2. The CDR3 runs 14 residues. CDR1 and CDR2 (germline): MNHEY, SVGEGT. The ends lost 6 bases at V and 7 bases at J; junction bases unmatched: 9. CDR3 region: CASRHPGRTNEQFF. The CDR3 DNA reads as TGTGCCAGCAGGCATCCCGGGAGGACGAATGAGCAGTTCTTC.

The chain combines TRBV12-3 or TRBV12-4 with TRBJ2-1; D tentatively reads TRBD1 or TRBD2 (5 bases each). The CDR3 length is 13 residues. V was shortened by 8 bases and J by 13 bases, with 21 bases between the two germline ends. CDR3 in amino acids: CASSNGRFGAQFF. CDR3 sequence (DNA): TGTGCCAGCTCCAACGGCCGCTTCGGGGCCCAGTTCTTC.

This clonotype was seen once. CDR3 coding DNA: TGCAGTGCTAGAGATACGGGGAACAATCAGCCCCAGCATTTT. This codes for CSARDTGNNQPQHF. V is TRBV20-1 and J is TRBJ1-5; D gene unclear. V was cut by 0 bases and J by 3 bases, with 9 bases left in between. Germline V CDR1 and CDR2: DFQATT, SNEGSKA (reference sequence). The CDR3 totals 14 residues.

This clonotype was seen more than once but under ten times. V gene TRBV6-6 combines with J gene TRBJ2-3; D is possibly TRBD2 (5 bases). V gave up 6 bases and J gave up 8 bases, with 15 bases separating them. The CDR3 consists of 13 residues. CDR1 is MNHNY and CDR2 is SVGAGI in the germline V gene (reference sequence). The CDR3 DNA reads as TGTGCCAGCAGGTACGAGGGTCCTTCTACGCAGTATTTT. Translating gives CASRYEGPSTQYF.

The genes are TRBV13 and TRBJ1-1; possible D gene TRBD1, 5 bases. Germline CDR1 PRHDT, CDR2 FYEKMQ (reference sequence). Between the trimmed V and J ends, which lost 7 bases and 1 base, there was a span of 10 bases. This CDR3 is 13 amino acids long. CDR3 bases: TGTGCCAGCAACTTTGGGGGGAACACTGAAGCTTTCTTT. Protein: CASNFGGNTEAFF.

The gene calls are TRBV12-3 or TRBV12-4 and TRBJ2-7, with TRBD1 matching over 9 bases. The CDR3 is made up of 15 amino acids. Losses at the gene ends were 6 bases for V and 9 bases for J; bases not matched to a gene: 15. The CDR3 sequence: CASSPRGQGSSVQYF. The CDR3 DNA reads as TGTGCCAGCAGCCCAAGGGGACAGGGTAGTAGCGTGCAGTACTTC.

This clonotype occurred a few times. Just one base apart from a much larger clone, this may be a read error. V gene TRBV9 combines with J gene TRBJ1-2; D might be TRBD1 (5 bases). Germline V lookup: CDR1 SGDLS, CDR2 YYNGEE. The V and J ends lost 0 bases and 8 bases respectively, with 23 bases between them. CDR3 size: 17 residues. CDR3 protein: CASSVGGAASIPGGYTF. CDR3 DNA: TGTGCCAGCAGCGTAGGAGGGGCAGCAAGTATTCCAGGGGGCTACACCTTC.

The chain combines TRBV7-2 with TRBJ2-3, with D perhaps being TRBD1 or TRBD2 (5 bases each). Germline CDR1 is SGHTA and CDR2 is FQGNSA. The CDR3 consists of 16 residues. V lost 0 bases, J lost 11 bases, and 21 bases lay in between. The CDR3 DNA reads as TGTGCCAGCAGCTTAGCGGGACGGATTACCTACAATGAGCAGTATTTT. It specifies CASSLAGRITYNEQYF.

This clonotype appeared a few times. A much more abundant neighbour one base away suggests this may be a read error. The chain has TRBV20-1 and TRBJ1-1; D remains ambiguous. The germline gives CDR1 DFQATT, CDR2 SNEGSKA (reference sequence). The CDR3 length is 14 residues. Trimming removed 1 base at V and 0 bases at J, with 9 bases between. CDR3 nucleotide sequence: TGCAGTGCTAGAGTACAAAGGGTGAACACTGAAGCTTTCTTT. This gives the protein CSARVQRVNTEAFF.

This clonotype was recorded a few times. The chain joins TRBV2 to TRBJ1-2; D unclear. CDR3 size: 14 residues. Germline V gene data show CDR1 as SNHLY and CDR2 as FYNNEI. Trimming shortened V by 4 bases and J by 2 bases, and 11 bases separated the two germline ends. The chain's CDR3 is CASSGLGTNYGYTF. The CDR3 nucleotides read TGTGCCAGCAGTGGGCTGGGAACCAACTATGGCTACACCTTC.

This clonotype has only a few counts. A read error is possible here, since a much larger clone lies one base away. The chain employs TRBV6-2 or TRBV6-3 and TRBJ2-6; 7 bases match TRBD1. This CDR3 comprises 19 residues. Germline CDR1 is MNHEY and CDR2 is SVGEGT. The CDR3 region is CASSYSPGQRSSGANVRTF. In DNA, the CDR3 is TGTGCCAGCAGTTACTCCCCGGGACAGAGGTCCTCTGGGGCCAACGTCCGGACTTTC.

J is TRBJ2-1 and V is TRBV7-8; unclear D gene. This CDR3 comprises 15 residues. V lost 5 bases and J lost 1, with 12 bases in between. The germline CDR1 and CDR2 sequences are SGHVS and FQNEAQ. CDR3 in DNA: TGTGCCAGCAGCCAAACACGGATTTCCTACAATGAGCAGTTCTTC. It is translated as CASSQTRISYNEQFF.

CDR3: CASSLAAQTSGYTF. The CDR3 DNA reads TGTGCCAGCAGTTTAGCCGCACAGACGAGTGGCTACACCTTC. The chain carries TRBV12-3 or TRBV12-4 and TRBJ1-2; D not certain. V was cut by 0 bases and J by 7 bases, with 12 bases left in between. This CDR3 contains 14 residues.

This clonotype was counted a single time. One end of the junction varies from germline; a read error may be responsible. The CDR3 DNA reads as TGTACCAGCACGATTGCGTCTGCGAACACCGGGGAGCTGTTTTTT. Residues: CTSTIASANTGELFF. This chain joins TRBV11-2 and TRBJ2-2; no clear D. The germline CDR1 and CDR2 sequences are SGHAT and FQNNGV. This CDR3 has 15 amino acids.

This clonotype was detected ten times or more. The CDR3 sequence: CASSRTPRLALQETQYF. Written as DNA, the CDR3 is TGCGCCAGCAGCCGGACGCCGAGGCTCGCCCTCCAAGAGACCCAGTACTTC. This sequence joins TRBV4-1 and TRBJ2-5, with no clear D. Looked up from germline, CDR1 is MGHRA and CDR2 is YSYEKL. Trimming left V 4 bases short and J 1 base short, with 19 bases between. CDR3 length: 17 amino acids.

Remarks on this clonotype: A much larger clone lies one base from this, so it may be a read error. This chain connects TRBV20-1 to TRBJ1-2; TRBD1 matches at 7 bases. The J segment lost 4 bases and the V segment lost 8 bases, leaving 31 bases of the junction unmatched. This CDR3 has 20 amino acids. Germline CDR1 DFQATT, CDR2 SNEGSKA (reference sequence). CDR3 DNA: TGCAGTACTCCACTGGCCGGGGGGAACGACAGGGTACGCGGCGGCTATGGCTACACCTTC. This gives the protein CSTPLAGGNDRVRGGYGYTF.

This clonotype was recorded only once. The rearrangement joins TRBV20-1 to TRBJ2-7, with 9 bases aligning to TRBD1. With 2 bases clipped from V and 3 bases from J, the junction kept 5 bases outside the gene matches. CDR1 and CDR2 (germline): DFQATT, SNEGSKA (reference sequence). The CDR3 runs to 14 residues. The CDR3 loop is CSARRDRDLYEQYF. CDR3 nucleotides: TGCAGTGCTAGACGGGACAGGGATCTCTACGAGCAGTACTTC.

Many counts were recorded for this clonotype. The J gene is TRBJ2-2, the V gene TRBV10-3; tentatively, D is TRBD1 (6 bases). The V end was cut by 2 bases, the J end by 6 bases, with 13 bases between. This CDR3 is 15 amino acids long. Germline V CDR1 and CDR2: ENHRY, SYGVKD. The DNA for the CDR3 is TGTGCCATCAGTGAGAGGACAGTTCTGGCCGGGGAGCTGTTTTTT. Translated: CAISERTVLAGELFF.

CDR3 nucleotides: TGTGCCAGCAGCCTCAGGGCCGGGGAGCTGTTTTTT. This gives the protein CASSLRAGELFF. The rearrangement joins TRBV6-2 or TRBV6-3 to TRBJ2-2; D perhaps matches TRBD1 (5 bases). V dropped 6 bases and J dropped 6 bases, with 8 bases sitting between them. CDR3 length: 12 amino acids. The V gene's germline CDR1 is MNHEY and CDR2 SVGEGT.